Shown below are 12 T cell receptor beta chains from a single sample sequenced in a study of cytomegalovirus exposure and HLA in healthy donors. Researchers ran the PCR with 60 Vbeta and 13 Jbeta primers. Data came from immunoSEQ multiplex PCR; TCRdb stores just in-frame clones and leaves some out. The table has about 160,000 clones, around 64% seen once. Sequenced: PBMCs. The receptors derive from a woman aged 30 to 39 in good health and CMV-seronegative.

This clone has more than one count but fewer than ten. The chain links TRBV28 to TRBJ2-4; maybe TRBD2 (5 bases). The CDR3 covers 15 residues. V lost 5 bases and J lost 1, with 12 bases in between. CDR1 MDHEN and CDR2 SYDVKM come from the germline V gene. CDR3 amino acids: CASSEGLGAKNIQYF. The CDR3 nucleotides are TGTGCCAGCAGTGAGGGCCTGGGGGCCAAAAACATTCAGTACTTC. Together with reference TRBV28 and TRBJ2-4, the CDR3 gives the full variable domain: DVKVTQSSRYLVKRTGEKVFLECVQDMDHENMFWYRQDPGLGLRLIYFSYDVKMKEKGDIPEGYSVSREKKERFSLILESASTNQTSMYLCASSEGLGAKNIQYFGAGTRLSVL.

The chain uses TRBV4-2 and TRBJ2-6, with D perhaps matching TRBD1 (5 bases). This CDR3 is built from 16 residues. V was clipped by 0 bases and J by 2 bases, with 8 bases between them. Germline V gives CDR1 LGHNA, CDR2 YNFKEQ. This CDR3 reads CASSQDLGAGANVLTF. In nucleotides, the CDR3 is TGTGCCAGCAGCCAAGACCTAGGGGCTGGGGCCAACGTCCTGACTTTC.

Here the CDR3 DNA reads TGTGCCAGCAGCGCCGGGGGGGGATATGAAGCTTTCTTT. This gives the protein CASSAGGGYEAFF. J is TRBJ1-1 and V is TRBV6-1; possibly TRBD1 for D (5 bases). V was pared by 6 bases and J by 7 bases, with 15 bases between. This CDR3 region has 13 residues. Germline loops: CDR1 MNHNS, CDR2 SASEGT.

This clone came up a few times. The gene calls are TRBV4-2 and TRBJ2-2; D possibly corresponds to TRBD1 (6 bases). Looked up from germline, CDR1 is LGHNA and CDR2 is YNFKEQ. V lost 0 bases to trimming and J lost 5 bases, with 10 bases between them. The CDR3 spans 15 residues. DNA for the CDR3: TGTGCCAGCAGCCAAGACGGCGGACAGACCGGGGAGCTGTTTTTT. Translating it yields CASSQDGGQTGELFF.

The chain combines TRBV5-6 with TRBJ2-7, with a possible D match to TRBD2 (6 bases). CDR3 length: 17 residues. Germline-derived CDR1 and CDR2 are SGHDT and YYEEEE. Trimming took off 5 bases at V and 5 bases at J, with 26 bases between the two ends. The CDR3 loop reads CASSFTLRGTSSHEQYF. CDR3 sequence (DNA): TGTGCCAGCAGTTTCACCCTACGGGGGACTTCTAGCCACGAGCAGTACTTC. The full variable domain, its missing parts supplied by reference TRBV5-6 and TRBJ2-7, is DAGVTQSPTHLIKTRGQQVTLRCSPKSGHDTVSWYQQALGQGPQFIFQYYEEEERQRGNFPDRFSGHQFPNYSSELNVNALLLGDSALYLCASSFTLRGTSSHEQYFGPGTRLTVT.

V is TRBV4-2 and J is TRBJ1-1; D is ambiguous. V gave up 0 bases and J gave up 6 bases, with 8 bases separating them. The germline CDR1 and CDR2 sequences are LGHNA and YNFKEQ. The length of the CDR3 is 13 residues. In nucleotides, the CDR3 is TGTGCCAGCAGCCAAGATAAGCGTTCTGAAGCTTTCTTT. It specifies CASSQDKRSEAFF.

The chain links TRBV13 to TRBJ2-3, with a possible D match to TRBD1 (6 bases). The CDR3 covers 16 residues. CDR1 is PRHDT, CDR2 FYEKMQ, per germline (reference sequence). Trimming took off 5 bases at V and 0 bases at J, with 15 bases between the two ends. This chain's CDR3 is CASSLTGTSSTDTQYF. The CDR3 DNA follows: TGTGCCAGCAGCCTTACGGGGACATCCAGCACAGATACGCAGTATTTT.

V gene TRBV10-3 combines with J gene TRBJ1-5, with a weak D call TRBD1 (6 bases). The CDR3 is 15 amino acids. Germline V lookup: CDR1 ENHRY, CDR2 SYGVKD. Between the trimmed V and J ends, which lost 4 bases and 1 base, there was a span of 11 bases. CDR3 protein: CAISGQEISNQPQHF. CDR3 sequence (DNA): TGTGCCATCAGTGGACAGGAGATCAGCAATCAGCCCCAGCATTTT.

This chain links TRBV5-4 with TRBJ2-5; 11 nucleotides line up with TRBD2. Trimming removed 3 bases from V and 5 bases from J; junction bases left unmatched: 9. The germline V gene has CDR1 SGHNT and CDR2 YYREEE (reference sequence). The CDR3 is made up of 16 amino acids. For the CDR3, the DNA is TGTGCCAGCAGCTCCTGGGTAGCGGGGGGGCGGGAGACCCAGTACTTC. Protein: CASSSWVAGGRETQYF.

This clone was seen more than once but under ten times. The chain carries TRBV9 and TRBJ2-5; the D gene is possibly TRBD2 (6 bases). The DNA end is more similar to TRBJ2-7, so the J call may be wrong. CDR3 size: 14 residues. Looked up from germline, CDR1 is SGDLS and CDR2 is YYNGEE. CDR3 region: CASSVERVGYEQYF. The DNA of the CDR3 is TGTGCCAGCAGCGTAGAGCGGGTGGGCTACGAGCAGTACTTC.

V is TRBV5-4 and J is TRBJ2-4; 12 bases align to TRBD2. V shed 9 bases, J shed 6 bases, and the junction held 7 bases outside the gene matches. This CDR3 comprises 14 residues. Germline CDR1 is SGHNT and CDR2 is YYREEE (reference sequence). This CDR3 is CATSSGGAGNIQYF. The CDR3 coding sequence is TGTGCCACTTCTAGCGGGGGGGCCGGAAACATTCAGTACTTC.

This clone was counted between two and nine times. The chain uses TRBV28 and TRBJ2-7, with a weak D call TRBD2 (6 bases). This CDR3 comprises 16 residues. From germline, CDR1 is MDHEN and CDR2 SYDVKM. Trimming pared 8 bases from V and 0 bases from J, leaving 20 bases between. DNA of the CDR3: TGTGCCAGCTCGGGTAGCGGAGGTGGAAGCTCCTACGAGCAGTACTTC. Translation gives CASSGSGGGSSYEQYF.